Presented here are 30 T cell receptor beta chains from one specimen sequenced in a study of radiation and T cells in renal cell carcinoma. The data were produced by immunoSEQ multiplex PCR, yet TCRdb's version contains in-frame clones alone and is incomplete. This sample has about 23,000 clones, with more than 50% found just once. As for treatment: treatment-naive control, cytoreductive nephrectomy. The sample here was tumor tissue, taken from a patient whose treatment was nephrectomy without radiotherapy. The receptor source for this set is a human donor with renal cell carcinoma.

This clone was observed a handful of times. The chain couples TRBV27 to TRBJ2-7; the match to TRBD1 covers 8 bases. The V segment lost 3 bases and the J segment 1 base; nucleotides outside the gene matches: 11. The CDR3 consists of 17 residues. Germline V CDR1 and CDR2: MNHEY, SMNVEV (reference sequence). The CDR3 spells CASSFSGGDRPSYEQYF. The CDR3 DNA reads TGTGCCAGCAGTTTCTCCGGCGGGGACAGGCCTTCCTACGAGCAGTACTTC.

This clone was found once. The chain links TRBV10-3 to TRBJ2-5; possible D gene TRBD2, 6 bases. There are 16 residues in the CDR3. CDR1 ENHRY and CDR2 SYGVKD come from the germline V gene. Trimming left V 8 bases short and J 1 base short, with 20 bases between. CDR3 nucleotide sequence: TGTGCCATCGCAGGGTCGGCAGGAGGGGTCCAAGAGACCCAGTACTTC. This gives the protein CAIAGSAGGVQETQYF.

The rearrangement joins TRBV7-8 to TRBJ1-4, with 10 bases fitting TRBD1. Looked up from germline, CDR1 is SGHVS and CDR2 is FQNEAQ. The CDR3 spans 14 residues. V dropped 6 bases and J dropped 6; count of bases not matched to a gene: 4. CDR3 in amino acids: CASRSGTGDEKLFF. The CDR3 nucleotides read TGTGCCAGCAGGTCCGGGACAGGGGATGAAAAACTGTTTTTT.

The chain uses TRBV9 and TRBJ2-7, with D possibly being TRBD1 or TRBD2 (5 bases each). The V gene's germline CDR1 is SGDLS and CDR2 YYNGEE. This CDR3 has 14 residues. The V end lost 1 base, the J end lost 5 bases, and 13 bases lay between the germline ends. The CDR3 spells CASSVMGRDHEQYF. The CDR3 DNA reads as TGTGCCAGCAGCGTAATGGGCAGGGACCACGAGCAGTACTTC.

This chain connects TRBV9 to TRBJ1-2; 7 bases are shared with TRBD1. CDR1 is SGDLS, CDR2 YYNGEE, per germline. The CDR3 runs to 15 residues. V shed 0 bases, J shed 8 bases, and the junction held 10 bases outside the gene matches. DNA for the CDR3: TGTGCCAGCAGCGTAGCCGCCGGGACAGTTCTCGGCTACACCTTC. It codes for CASSVAAGTVLGYTF. The full variable domain, completed using reference TRBV9 and TRBJ1-2, is DSGVTQTPKHLITATGQRVTLRCSPRSGDLSVYWYQQSLDQGLQFLIQYYNGEERAKGNILERFSAQQFPDLHSELNLSSLELGDSALYFCASSVAAGTVLGYTFGSGTRLTVV.

This rearrangement joins TRBV7-2 to TRBJ2-5, with TRBD1 identical over 7 bases. J gave up 9 bases and V 7 bases, and 14 bases lay outside the gene matches. Germline V gene lookup returns CDR1 SGHTA and CDR2 FQGNSA. CDR3 length: 14 residues. The CDR3, as DNA: TGTGCCAGCACCTTCGCGTCGGCTGACAGGGCCCAGTACTTC. This codes for CASTFASADRAQYF. Complete variable domain (other parts from reference TRBV7-2 and TRBJ2-5): GAGVSQSPSNKVTEKGKDVELRCDPISGHTALYWYRQSLGQGLEFLIYFQGNSAPDKSGLPSDRFSAERTGGSVSTLTIQRTQQEDSAVYLCASTFASADRAQYFGPGTRLLVL.

This chain links TRBV5-5 with TRBJ2-1; weak D call: TRBD1 (5 bases). Germline-derived CDR1 and CDR2 are SGHKS and YYEKEE (reference sequence). Trimming took off 4 bases at V and 2 bases at J, with 13 bases between the two ends. This CDR3 region has 15 residues. The CDR3 here is CASSQAGSAYNEQFF. CDR3 coding DNA: TGTGCCAGCAGCCAAGCAGGGTCGGCCTACAATGAGCAGTTCTTC.

This chain connects TRBV27 to TRBJ1-6, with 11 bases lining up with TRBD1. The CDR3 contains 16 residues. Germline V lookup: CDR1 MNHEY, CDR2 SMNVEV (reference sequence). With 6 bases clipped from V and 4 bases from J, the junction kept 5 bases outside the gene matches. The CDR3 DNA is TGTGCCAGCAGAACCAGGGACAGGGGGTATAATTCACCCCTCCACTTT. Translation gives CASRTRDRGYNSPLHF.

This clone occurred once. The chain recombines TRBV2 with TRBJ2-5, with 8 bases identical to TRBD1. Germline loops: CDR1 SNHLY, CDR2 FYNNEI. This CDR3 contains 14 residues. Trimming took 6 bases from V and 5 from J; bases not matched to a gene: 8. CDR3 DNA sequence: TGTGCCAGCAGAGCGGACAGGGTCCGTGAGACCCAGTACTTC. Encoded protein: CASRADRVRETQYF.

V is TRBV2 and J is TRBJ2-2; D possibly uses TRBD1 or TRBD2 (5 bases each). Germline V gene sequence: CDR1 SNHLY, CDR2 FYNNEI. This CDR3 has 15 residues. V was shortened by 1 base and J by 5 bases, with 11 bases between the two germline ends. The chain's CDR3 is CASSEGGPKTGELFF. The CDR3 nucleotides read TGTGCCAGCAGTGAAGGGGGACCAAAAACCGGGGAGCTGTTTTTT.

The table lists this clone with a few counts. At the DNA level, this CDR3 is encoded by other sequences in the same sample as well. The chain couples TRBV6-5 to TRBJ1-2; no firm D call. This CDR3 comprises 15 residues. Germline-derived CDR1 and CDR2 are MNHEY and SVGAGI. Trimming removed 2 bases from V and 1 base from J, with 11 bases in between. CDR3 sequence: CASSYRVWGNYGYTF. CDR3 sequence (DNA): TGTGCCAGCAGTTACAGGGTTTGGGGTAACTATGGCTACACCTTC.

The rearrangement links TRBV28 to TRBJ2-7; D assignment may be TRBD1 or TRBD2 (7 bases each). Looked up from germline, CDR1 is MDHEN and CDR2 is SYDVKM. V gave up 6 bases and J gave up 4 bases, with 19 bases separating them. The CDR3 covers 15 residues. CDR3 nucleotides: TGTGCCAGCAGCCCATGGGGGAGGGGGCTTTACGAGCAGTACTTC. This translates into CASSPWGRGLYEQYF.

V usage is TRBV11-2 and J usage is TRBJ1-1; D ambiguous. The CDR3 length is 14 residues. The germline V gene has CDR1 SGHAT and CDR2 FQNNGV. The V end was cut by 5 bases, the J end by 7 bases, with 17 bases between. The CDR3 loop reads CASSPQGSWGEAFF. The CDR3 DNA is TGTGCCAGCAGCCCCCAAGGCAGTTGGGGTGAAGCTTTCTTT.

For the CDR3, the DNA is TGTGCCAGCTCACTATTCGGTCAGTACGAGCAGTACTTC. As protein: CASSLFGQYEQYF. The chain joins TRBV18 to TRBJ2-5; D not resolved. The DNA end is a closer match to TRBJ2-7, so the J assignment may be wrong. CDR3 length equals 13 residues. The germline CDR1 and CDR2 sequences are KGHSH and LQKENI.

The rearrangement links TRBV29-1 to TRBJ2-7; 7 nucleotides align to TRBD2. CDR3 length equals 11 residues. After removal of 7 bases from V and 5 bases from J, the junction contained 5 bases not matched to a gene. Germline assignment: CDR1 SQVTM and CDR2 ANQGSEA. The CDR3 sequence: CSGTSADEQYF. In nucleotides, the CDR3 is TGCAGCGGTACTAGCGCGGACGAGCAGTACTTC.

This clone has a handful of counts. The chain carries TRBV12-5 and TRBJ2-7, with TRBD1 matching 9 bases. CDR1 is LGHNT and CDR2 is FRNRAP in the germline V gene. Unmatched junction bases numbered 10, after V lost 0 bases and J lost 4 bases. This CDR3 contains 17 residues. Written as DNA, the CDR3 is TGTGCTAGTGGTTTGGTCACTGGGACAGGGACAAGTTACGAGCAGTACTTC. Translated: CASGLVTGTGTSYEQYF.

This clone was recorded a few times. The chain combines TRBV6-5 with TRBJ2-7, with 9 bases identical to TRBD1. The junction had 2 bases not matched to a gene; V was cut back by 5 bases and J by 3 bases. The CDR3 consists of 13 residues. Germline V gene sequence: CDR1 MNHEY, CDR2 SVGAGI. The CDR3 spells CASSGQGSYEQYF. CDR3 sequence (DNA): TGTGCCAGCAGTGGACAGGGGAGCTACGAGCAGTACTTC.

The chain recombines TRBV4-2 with TRBJ2-7; 8 bases match TRBD1. CDR3 length: 17 residues. The germline gives CDR1 LGHNA, CDR2 YNFKEQ. V shed 4 bases, J shed 2 bases, and the junction held 13 bases outside the gene matches. CDR3 region: CASSRDLDRERTYEQYF. CDR3 DNA sequence: TGTGCCAGCAGCCGAGACCTGGACAGGGAAAGGACCTACGAGCAGTACTTC.

CDR3 sequence reads: CASSLLRGETQYF. In nucleotides, the CDR3 is TGTGCCAGCAGCCTTCTACGGGGTGAGACCCAGTACTTC. The chain joins TRBV7-2 to TRBJ2-5; perhaps TRBD2 as D (5 bases). Per the germline V gene, CDR1 is SGHTA and CDR2 is FQGNSA. This CDR3 has 13 amino acids. Trimming removed 5 bases from V and 5 bases from J, with 12 bases in between.

V is TRBV6-5 and J is TRBJ2-7, with TRBD2 matching over 9 bases. V trimming: 5 bases; J trimming: 0 bases; junction bases outside the gene matches: 5. The CDR3 covers 15 residues. The germline gives CDR1 MNHEY, CDR2 SVGAGI. DNA for the CDR3: TGTGCCAGCAGTCCTAGACTAGCGGCCTCCTACGAGCAGTACTTC. Translation: CASSPRLAASYEQYF.

This clone has a handful of counts. V usage is TRBV4-1 and J usage is TRBJ1-2; D possibly corresponds to TRBD1 (5 bases). CDR1 is MGHRA and CDR2 is YSYEKL in the germline V gene. With 4 bases removed from V and 7 bases from J, the gap between germline ends came to 16 bases. CDR3 length: 14 amino acids. The CDR3 reads CASSPPRGAGGYTF. CDR3 nucleotide sequence: TGCGCCAGCAGCCCCCCCCGAGGGGCGGGTGGCTACACCTTC.

V usage is TRBV28 and J usage is TRBJ1-1; 7 bases line up with TRBD1. This CDR3 comprises 14 residues. V shed 5 bases and J 0 bases; nucleotides not matched to a gene: 3. CDR1 MDHEN and CDR2 SYDVKM come from the germline V gene. The CDR3 loop reads CASSTGALNTEAFF. In nucleotides, the CDR3 is TGTGCCAGCAGTACAGGGGCGCTGAACACTGAAGCTTTCTTT.

This clone came up a few times. V usage is TRBV12-5 and J usage is TRBJ1-3, with D perhaps TRBD1 (5 bases). Germline CDR1 LGHNT, CDR2 FRNRAP. There are 13 residues in the CDR3. The V gene lost 11 bases and the J gene lost 0 bases, with 11 bases spanning the gap. The CDR3 region has the DNA TGTGCTTCAGGGTACAGCTCTGGAAACACCATATATTTT. Protein: CASGYSSGNTIYF.

This clone appeared a single time. V is TRBV5-6 and J is TRBJ2-3; 7 bases align to TRBD2. This CDR3 comprises 15 residues. Germline CDR1 and CDR2: SGHDT and YYEEEE. V was pared by 5 bases and J by 2 bases, with 8 bases of the junction left unmatched. CDR3 bases: TGTGCCAGCAGGCCAAAAGGGAGGGTCACAGATACGCAGTATTTT. Translated: CASRPKGRVTDTQYF.

This clone is medium-sized. The rearrangement links TRBV7-3 to TRBJ1-1; possible D gene TRBD1, 6 bases. The CDR3 consists of 16 residues. Between the trimmed V and J ends, which lost 1 base and 0 bases, there was a span of 12 bases. Germline V CDR1 and CDR2: SGHTA, FQGTGA. The CDR3 nucleotides are TGTGCCAGCAGCTTAAAAGGGAAGGGGGTGAACACTGAAGCTTTCTTT. Its protein is CASSLKGKGVNTEAFF. Complete variable domain (other parts from reference TRBV7-3 and TRBJ1-1): GAGVSQTPSNKVTEKGKYVELRCDPISGHTALYWYRQSLGQGPEFLIYFQGTGAADDSGLPNDRFFAVRPEGSVSTLKIQRTERGDSAVYLCASSLKGKGVNTEAFFGQGTRLTVV.

This clone was recorded a few times. DNA of the CDR3: TGTGCCAGCAGCTTCGGGCTCAATCAGCCCCAGCATTTT. It specifies CASSFGLNQPQHF. This chain connects TRBV7-8 to TRBJ1-5; D not resolved. CDR1 is SGHVS, CDR2 FQNEAQ, per germline. The CDR3 is made up of 13 amino acids. The ends were cut back, 3 bases at V and 3 bases at J, with 6 bases in the middle.

J is TRBJ2-7 and V is TRBV13, with D perhaps given as TRBD1 or TRBD2 (5 bases each). The germline V gene has CDR1 PRHDT and CDR2 FYEKMQ (reference sequence). The CDR3 runs 14 residues. V lost 3 bases and J 3 bases, leaving 12 bases between the germline ends. CDR3 sequence reads: CASSFRDRDYEQYF. The DNA of the CDR3 is TGTGCCAGCAGCTTCCGGGACCGAGACTACGAGCAGTACTTC.

J is TRBJ2-3 and V is TRBV30; the match to TRBD2 covers 11 bases. Germline V gene data show CDR1 as GTSNPN and CDR2 as SVGIG (reference sequence). The CDR3 is 16 residues long. Trimming removed 0 bases from V and 2 bases from J; junction bases left unmatched: 4. The CDR3 DNA is TGTGCCTGGAGTGTACGACTAGCGGGGACCACAGATACGCAGTATTTT. Translating it yields CAWSVRLAGTTDTQYF.

This clone came up a few times. The genes are TRBV7-9 and TRBJ2-1; 15 nucleotides line up with TRBD2. This CDR3 region has 16 residues. The V segment lost 4 bases and the J segment 7 bases; nucleotides outside the gene matches: 5. CDR1 SEHNR and CDR2 FQNEAQ come from the germline V gene (reference sequence). In DNA form, the CDR3 reads TGTGCCAGCAGCTCCAGGACTAGCGGGGGGGCGAATGAGCAGTTCTTC. This translates into CASSSRTSGGANEQFF.

The chain uses TRBV5-4 and TRBJ1-2; TRBD1 is a possible D gene (5 bases). The germline CDR1 and CDR2 sequences are SGHNT and YYREEE (reference sequence). The CDR3 spans 13 residues. Trimming cost V 4 bases and J 1 base, with 8 bases left between them. The CDR3, as DNA: TGTGCCAGCAGCGCCGACAGTAACTATGGCTACACCTTC. Its translation: CASSADSNYGYTF.